Below, 8 T cell receptor beta chains from the same sample are listed, as sequenced in a study of STAT5B mutations in CD4+ large granular lymphocyte leukemia. Sequenced by immunoSEQ multiplex PCR; TCRdb stores in-frame clones only, minus some. The data show fewer than 35,000 clones, under 85% seen once. Specimen: CD4+ T cells from blood buffy coats. Receptors were obtained from a human donor in good health.

The chain recombines TRBV5-8 with TRBJ2-7; D unclear. This CDR3 is built from 13 residues. Deletions cut 5 bases from V and 1 base from J, with 10 bases between. The germline gives CDR1 SGHTS, CDR2 YDEGEE. This CDR3 is CASSSGPSYEQYF. The CDR3 bases are TGTGCCAGCAGTTCGGGCCCGTCCTACGAGCAGTACTTC.

V gene TRBV4-1 combines with J gene TRBJ2-7, with a weak D call TRBD2 (6 bases). Germline V CDR1 and CDR2: MGHRA, YSYEKL. Trimming pared 4 bases from V and 2 bases from J, leaving 12 bases between. CDR3 length equals 14 residues. The CDR3 bases are TGCGCCAGCAGCCTGGGCGGGGACCCCTACGAGCAGTACTTC. Its protein product is CASSLGGDPYEQYF.

J is TRBJ2-7 and V is TRBV18, with TRBD1 identical over 9 bases. Germline V CDR1 and CDR2: KGHSH, LQKENI. The CDR3 runs 14 residues. With V trimmed by 3 bases and J by 5 bases, 5 bases remained unmatched. The CDR3 loop is CASSPGTGTHEQYF. CDR3 nucleotide sequence: TGTGCCAGCTCACCGGGGACAGGGACTCACGAGCAGTACTTC.

This rearrangement joins TRBV9 to TRBJ2-5, with a possible D match to TRBD1 (5 bases). V dropped 0 bases and J dropped 0 bases, with 6 bases sitting between them. Germline loops: CDR1 SGDLS, CDR2 YYNGEE. This CDR3 contains 14 residues. The CDR3: CASSVGTNQETQYF. CDR3 in DNA: TGTGCCAGCAGCGTAGGGACAAACCAAGAGACCCAGTACTTC.

J is TRBJ2-7 and V is TRBV7-6, with TRBD2 matching 7 bases. The CDR3 length is 17 residues. V lost 4 bases to trimming and J lost 4 bases; unmatched junction nucleotides: 16. Germline lookup yields CDR1 SGHVS and CDR2 FNYEAQ. CDR3 DNA sequence: TGTGCCAGCAGCTCTCAATCGGGGGGACCGATGATGTACGAGCAGTACTTC. Protein: CASSSQSGGPMMYEQYF.

This clone was seen more than once but under ten times. This CDR3 is CASSSETGGSNYGYTF. The CDR3 bases are TGTGCCAGCAGCTCCGAGACAGGGGGCTCTAACTATGGCTACACCTTC. V usage is TRBV7-9 and J usage is TRBJ1-2; 10 nucleotides align to TRBD1. The CDR3 is 16 amino acids. The V gene's germline CDR1 is SEHNR and CDR2 FQNEAQ (reference sequence). V shed 4 bases, J shed 0 bases, and the junction held 5 bases outside the gene matches. Full variable domain (rest looked up from reference TRBV7-9 and TRBJ1-2): DTGVSQNPRHKITKRGQNVTFRCDPISEHNRLYWYRQTLGQGPEFLTYFQNEAQLEKSRLLSDRFSAERPKGSFSTLEIQRTEQGDSAMYLCASSSETGGSNYGYTFGSGTRLTVV.

The chain is built from TRBV6-5 and TRBJ2-3; 8 nucleotides agree with TRBD1. Germline V gives CDR1 MNHEY, CDR2 SVGAGI. V lost 6 bases to trimming and J lost 4 bases; unmatched junction nucleotides: 9. This CDR3 is 15 amino acids long. The CDR3 loop is CASSLRGRGSDTQYF. CDR3 DNA: TGTGCCAGCAGCCTCAGGGGGCGAGGCTCAGATACGCAGTATTTT.

V gene TRBV2 combines with J gene TRBJ1-1, with D possibly being TRBD1 (5 bases). CDR3 size: 11 residues. The V end was cut by 6 bases, the J end by 6 bases, with 8 bases between. Germline CDR1 is SNHLY and CDR2 is FYNNEI. As DNA, the CDR3 is TGTGCCAGCAGGGAGGGGCCTGAAGCTTTCTTT. It translates to CASREGPEAFF.